This T cell receptor beta chain was recorded in a study of cytomegalovirus exposure and HLA in healthy donors. As to this clone: Antigen: not known.

13 Jbeta primers and 60 Vbeta primers were used for the PCR. Measured with immunoSEQ multiplex PCR; TCRdb has only the in-frame clones, and not every one. The data contain about 120,000 clones, approximately 81% of them singletons. Study findings and constraints: Some TCR beta chains (over 150 of them) were listed as cytomegalovirus-associated. When analyzed later, the rates of TCR association showed variation by HLA locus, with DRB1 the most and HLA-C the fewest.

V trimming: 1 base; J trimming: 7 bases; junction bases outside the gene matches: 5. This CDR3 has 16 residues. CDR1 is SGHAT and CDR2 is FQNNGV in the germline V gene. As for the donors, each was a healthy bone marrow donor. The chain couples TRBV11-2 to TRBJ1-6; 9 nucleotides line up with TRBD1. The receptor was isolated from a man between 18 and 35 years old in good health and CMV-seronegative. Sequencing was done on a sample of PBMCs. The CDR3 sequence is CASSLGYRGRNSPLHF. CDR3 nucleotides: TGTGCCAGCAGCTTAGGGTACAGGGGGCGGAATTCACCCCTCCACTTT.